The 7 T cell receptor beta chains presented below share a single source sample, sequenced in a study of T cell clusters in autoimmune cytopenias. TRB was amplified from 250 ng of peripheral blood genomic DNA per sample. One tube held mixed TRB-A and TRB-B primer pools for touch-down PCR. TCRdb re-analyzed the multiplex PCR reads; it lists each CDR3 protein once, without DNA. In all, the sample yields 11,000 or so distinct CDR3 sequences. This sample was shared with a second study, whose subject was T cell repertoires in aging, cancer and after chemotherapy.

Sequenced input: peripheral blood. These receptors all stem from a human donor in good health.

The CDR3 loop is CASSLGAGGSTDTQYF. This rearrangement joins TRBV7-9 to TRBJ2-3; the D call from TCRdb, TRBD2, cannot be confirmed without DNA. CDR3 length equals 16 residues. Germline assignment: CDR1 SEHNR and CDR2 FQNEAQ (reference sequence).

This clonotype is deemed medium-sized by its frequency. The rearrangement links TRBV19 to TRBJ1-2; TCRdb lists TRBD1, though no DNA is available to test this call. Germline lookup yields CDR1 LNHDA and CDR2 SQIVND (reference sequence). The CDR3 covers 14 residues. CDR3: CASSAAWDSKGYTF.

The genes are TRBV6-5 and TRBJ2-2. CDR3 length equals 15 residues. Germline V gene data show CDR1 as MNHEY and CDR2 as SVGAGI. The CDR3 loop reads CASSDRVVGTGELFF.

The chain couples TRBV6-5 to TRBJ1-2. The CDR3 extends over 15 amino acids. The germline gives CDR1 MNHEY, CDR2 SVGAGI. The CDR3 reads CASTGGVRPNYGYTF.

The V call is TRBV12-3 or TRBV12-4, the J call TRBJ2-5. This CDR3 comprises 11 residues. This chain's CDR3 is CASSTAETQYF.

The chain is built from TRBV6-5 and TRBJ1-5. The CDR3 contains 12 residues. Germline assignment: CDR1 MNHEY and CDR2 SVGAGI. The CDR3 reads CASRAGNQPQHF.

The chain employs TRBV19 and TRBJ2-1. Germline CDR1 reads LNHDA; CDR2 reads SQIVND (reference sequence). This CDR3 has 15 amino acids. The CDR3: CASSDRRGPYNEQFF.